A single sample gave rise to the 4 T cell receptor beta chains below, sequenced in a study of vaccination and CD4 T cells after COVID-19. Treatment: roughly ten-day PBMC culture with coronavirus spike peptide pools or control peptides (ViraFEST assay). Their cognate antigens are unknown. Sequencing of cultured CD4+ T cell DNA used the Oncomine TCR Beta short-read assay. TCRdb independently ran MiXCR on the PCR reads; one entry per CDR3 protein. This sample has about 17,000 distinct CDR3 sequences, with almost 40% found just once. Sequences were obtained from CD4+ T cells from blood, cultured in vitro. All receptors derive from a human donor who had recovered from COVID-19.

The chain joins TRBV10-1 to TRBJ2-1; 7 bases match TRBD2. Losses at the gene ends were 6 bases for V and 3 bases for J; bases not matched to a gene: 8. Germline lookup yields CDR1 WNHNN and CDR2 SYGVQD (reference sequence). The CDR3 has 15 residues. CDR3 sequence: CASSTTSRGYNEQFF. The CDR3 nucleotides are TGCGCCAGCAGCACGACTAGCCGGGGCTACAATGAGCAGTTCTTC.

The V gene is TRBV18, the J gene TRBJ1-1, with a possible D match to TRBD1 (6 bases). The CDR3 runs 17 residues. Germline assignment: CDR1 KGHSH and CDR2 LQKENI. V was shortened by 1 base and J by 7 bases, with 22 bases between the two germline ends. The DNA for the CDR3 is TGTGCCAGCTCACCACGGTCTCCTTACCAGGGGACGGATGAAGCTTTCTTT. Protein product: CASSPRSPYQGTDEAFF.

CDR3 in DNA: TGTGCCAGTAGTAGGGGGACAGCGAACACCGGGGAGCTGTTTTTT. It yields the protein CASSRGTANTGELFF. The gene calls are TRBV19 and TRBJ2-2; 7 nucleotides agree with TRBD1. Losses at the gene ends were 4 bases for V and 0 bases for J; bases not matched to a gene: 2. Germline V lookup: CDR1 LNHDA, CDR2 SQIVND (reference sequence). The CDR3 runs to 15 residues.

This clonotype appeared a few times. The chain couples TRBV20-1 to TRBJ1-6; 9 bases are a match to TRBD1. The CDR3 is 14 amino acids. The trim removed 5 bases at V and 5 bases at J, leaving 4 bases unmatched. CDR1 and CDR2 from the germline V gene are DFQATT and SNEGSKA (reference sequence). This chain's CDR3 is CSAGDRANNSPLHF. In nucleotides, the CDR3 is TGCAGTGCTGGGGACAGGGCGAATAATTCACCCCTCCACTTT.